One and the same sample provided the 24 T cell receptor beta chains below, sequenced in a study of blood T cells in healthy people across ages. Sample-barcoded 5' priming and a J-beta primer mix drove a second PCR of roughly 6 to 12 cycles. TCRdb called the 5' RACE reads again in MiXCR, with one record for every CDR3 protein. Among 760,000 or so distinct CDR3 sequences listed, 20% to 25% were seen once. These records were also assigned to another study, of T cells of mothers and their children.

The specimen sequenced was blood. These receptor sequences come from a boy aged 5-17 years in good health.

The J gene is TRBJ2-1, the V gene TRBV28; 11 positions match TRBD1. The J call may be mistaken, given a closer DNA end match to TRBJ2-7. CDR3 size: 16 residues. Germline-derived CDR1 and CDR2 are MDHEN and SYDVKM. Written as DNA, the CDR3 is TGTGCCAGCAGTCTTATAAGGGGACAGGGGGTGGACGAGCAGTACTTC. Protein: CASSLIRGQGVDEQYF.

The chain has TRBV27 and TRBJ2-5, with D possibly being TRBD2 (7 bases). The better agreement between TRBJ2-1 and the DNA end casts doubt on the J call. From germline, CDR1 is MNHEY and CDR2 SMNVEV (reference sequence). The CDR3 covers 15 residues. The CDR3 sequence is CASSWGARGYNEQFF. In DNA form, the CDR3 reads TGTGCCAGCAGTTGGGGGGCGCGGGGGTACAATGAGCAGTTCTTC.

This clonotype was seen a few times. The gene calls are TRBV5-1 and TRBJ1-2; the D gene is possibly TRBD1 (6 bases). This CDR3 is built from 14 residues. CDR1 and CDR2 from the germline V gene are SGHRS and YFSETQ. The V gene lost 4 bases and the J gene lost 4 bases, with 14 bases spanning the gap. The DNA for the CDR3 is TGCGCCAGCAGCGTGACAGGCGGAGGCTATGGCTACACCTTC. This encodes CASSVTGGGYGYTF.

The J gene is TRBJ1-3, the V gene TRBV6-5; D is perhaps TRBD1 (5 bases). CDR3 length: 17 amino acids. The germline V gene encodes CDR1 MNHEY and CDR2 SVGAGI. Deletions cut 4 bases from V and 0 bases from J, with 16 bases between. CDR3 DNA sequence: TGTGCCAGCAGTTTGGGGGATTCACTTCTCTCTGGAAACACCATATATTTT. Translated, it gives CASSLGDSLLSGNTIYF.

The V call is TRBV6-2 or TRBV6-3, the J call TRBJ2-5; D is unclear. The J call is in doubt because the DNA end fits TRBJ2-7 better. Germline V gene lookup returns CDR1 MNHEY and CDR2 SVGEGT. The CDR3 loop spans 12 amino acids. CDR3 sequence reads: CASADGSYEQYF. As DNA, the CDR3 is TGTGCCAGCGCTGACGGATCCTACGAGCAGTACTTC.

This chain uses TRBV12-3 or TRBV12-4 with TRBJ2-1, with a tentative D call TRBD1 (6 bases). This CDR3 has 12 residues. Trimming removed 3 bases at V and 10 bases at J, with 10 bases between. CDR3 in amino acids: CASSFTGTEQFF. As DNA, the CDR3 is TGTGCCAGCAGTTTCACCGGGACAGAGCAGTTCTTC.

The V gene is TRBV29-1, the J gene TRBJ2-4; D call uncertain. Germline V gene sequence: CDR1 SQVTM, CDR2 ANQGSEA. The CDR3 has 12 amino acids. Trimming pared 5 bases from V and 1 base from J, leaving 6 bases between. The CDR3 region has the DNA TGCAGCGTTAATAGTGCCAAAAACATTCAGTACTTC. It translates to CSVNSAKNIQYF.

This clonotype was picked up a small number of times. The chain has TRBV7-9 and TRBJ1-4; D remains unclear. Trimming stripped 2 bases from V and 3 bases from J, with 13 bases between. Germline values: CDR1 SEHNR, CDR2 FQNEAQ (reference sequence). The CDR3 totals 16 residues. As DNA, the CDR3 is TGTGCCAGCAGCTTACTCCCGGCGTCGGCTAATGAAAAACTGTTTTTT. Translation: CASSLLPASANEKLFF.

The genes are TRBV29-1 and TRBJ1-1; D perhaps matches TRBD1 (5 bases). From germline, CDR1 is SQVTM and CDR2 ANQGSEA. Trimming cost V 3 bases and J 4 bases, with 12 bases left between them. CDR3 size: 13 residues. The CDR3 here is CSVEGRWGTEAFF. The CDR3 DNA reads as TGCAGCGTTGAGGGACGGTGGGGCACTGAAGCTTTCTTT.

As concerns this clonotype: A read error may account for a junction end that differs from germline. The CDR3 region has the DNA TGCGCCAGCAGTTTGGAAATAGCGGGAGGGGATTCGCAGTATTTT. Translation gives CASSLEIAGGDSQYF. The genes are TRBV5-1 and TRBJ2-3; 11 nucleotides agree with TRBD2. The CDR3 is 15 amino acids. Germline V gene data show CDR1 as SGHRS and CDR2 as YFSETQ.

CDR3 amino acids: CASSQERGEETQYF. The DNA for the CDR3 is TGTGCCAGCAGCCAAGAACGGGGGGAAGAGACCCAGTACTTC. The gene calls are TRBV4-2 and TRBJ2-5, with TRBD2 matching over 7 bases. The CDR3 contains 14 residues. Germline loops: CDR1 LGHNA, CDR2 YNFKEQ. With V trimmed by 0 bases and J by 3 bases, 1 base remained unmatched.

The CDR3 sequence is CSAREGAAGVHEQYF. The CDR3 nucleotides read TGCAGTGCTAGAGAAGGGGCAGCGGGAGTGCACGAGCAGTACTTC. This chain joins TRBV20-1 and TRBJ2-7; 8 nucleotides line up with TRBD2. The V gene's germline CDR1 is DFQATT and CDR2 SNEGSKA (reference sequence). Trimming removed 0 bases from V and 5 bases from J; junction bases left unmatched: 9. There are 15 residues in the CDR3.

The rearrangement links TRBV29-1 to TRBJ2-5; D gene unclear. The end of the DNA fits TRBJ2-1 better, so the J call may be wrong. Germline V gives CDR1 SQVTM, CDR2 ANQGSEA. This CDR3 comprises 14 residues. The CDR3 DNA sequence: TGCAGCGTTGAAATAGACCGCAGTCCGACCGAGCAGTTCTTC. It translates to CSVEIDRSPTEQFF.

This clonotype was detected ten times or more. The chain combines TRBV5-1 with TRBJ2-5; a possible D gene is TRBD2 (5 bases). Germline V CDR1 and CDR2: SGHRS, YFSETQ. This CDR3 region has 13 residues. Trimming removed 3 bases at V and 3 bases at J, with 9 bases between. The CDR3 DNA sequence: TGCGCCAGCAGCTCAAGAGCGGAAGAGACCCAGTACTTC. It codes for CASSSRAEETQYF.

This clonotype turned up a few times. The J gene is TRBJ1-1, the V gene TRBV11-1; TRBD1 might be the D (5 bases). Germline values: CDR1 SGHAT, CDR2 FQDESV (reference sequence). The germline V and J ends were trimmed by 5 bases and 7 bases, with 14 bases remaining between them. CDR3 length equals 13 residues. The CDR3, as DNA: TGTGCCAGCAGCCCCGACAGAAACCTTGAAGCTTTCTTT. This translates into CASSPDRNLEAFF.

This clonotype was counted a few times. This chain uses TRBV20-1 with TRBJ2-5, with 9 bases fitting TRBD1. CDR1 is DFQATT, CDR2 SNEGSKA, per germline (reference sequence). The CDR3 is 15 residues long. The V segment lost 2 bases and the J segment 5 bases; nucleotides outside the gene matches: 9. CDR3 DNA sequence: TGCAGTGCTAGAAGTTCCGGACAGGGGCGCGAGACCCAGTACTTC. It translates to CSARSSGQGRETQYF.

The chain has TRBV29-1 and TRBJ1-1; D remains ambiguous. The V end was cut by 7 bases, the J end by 1 base, with 10 bases between. CDR3 length: 12 residues. Germline V gene data show CDR1 as SQVTM and CDR2 as ANQGSEA. The CDR3 region has the DNA TGCAGCGCAAACACGGGGAACACTGAAGCTTTCTTT. Translated, it gives CSANTGNTEAFF.

This clonotype was counted a few times. The chain has TRBV29-1 and TRBJ1-1; D remains ambiguous. The CDR3 is 11 residues long. V was cut by 4 bases and J by 4 bases, with 7 bases left in between. Germline assignment: CDR1 SQVTM and CDR2 ANQGSEA. The CDR3 region is CSVVPGTEAFF. In DNA, the CDR3 is TGCAGCGTTGTTCCGGGCACTGAAGCTTTCTTT.

V is TRBV23-1 and J is TRBJ1-2, with D perhaps TRBD1 (5 bases). TRBV23-1 has ORF status, its function being uncertain. The germline V and J ends were trimmed by 3 bases and 1 base, with 12 bases remaining between them. CDR3 length equals 15 residues. The CDR3 sequence is CASSHNQGNNYGYTF. The CDR3 DNA reads as TGCGCCAGCAGTCATAATCAGGGAAATAACTATGGCTACACCTTC.

The chain carries TRBV9 and TRBJ2-5; maybe TRBD1 (5 bases). V was shortened by 3 bases and J by 1 base, with 10 bases between the two germline ends. The germline CDR1 and CDR2 sequences are SGDLS and YYNGEE. This CDR3 contains 14 residues. The chain's CDR3 is CASSEGIFQETQYF. CDR3 bases: TGTGCCAGCAGCGAGGGGATTTTCCAAGAGACCCAGTACTTC.

V is TRBV4-1 and J is TRBJ2-2, with 11 bases matching TRBD2. Germline V gives CDR1 MGHRA, CDR2 YSYEKL. Trimming removed 3 bases from V and 2 bases from J; junction bases left unmatched: 5. This CDR3 contains 17 residues. This CDR3 reads CASSHPTSGINTGELFF. Written as DNA, the CDR3 is TGCGCCAGCAGCCACCCGACTAGCGGGATAAACACCGGGGAGCTGTTTTTT.

The sample holds a few counts of this clonotype. The chain has TRBV29-1 and TRBJ2-5; 7 bases map to TRBD2. The J call may be mistaken, given a closer DNA end match to TRBJ2-7. From germline, CDR1 is SQVTM and CDR2 ANQGSEA. The CDR3 is made up of 14 amino acids. For the CDR3, the DNA is TGCAGCGTTGAAGACGGGGGGACCTCCTACGAGCAGTACTTC. This gives the protein CSVEDGGTSYEQYF.

This chain uses TRBV11-2 with TRBJ2-5, with D possibly TRBD1 on 5 matching bases. Gene TRBJ2-7 matches the end of the DNA better, so the J call may be wrong. Germline V gene lookup returns CDR1 SGHAT and CDR2 FQNNGV. This CDR3 has 13 residues. The chain's CDR3 is CASSPMGLYEQYF. The CDR3, as DNA: TGTGCCAGCAGCCCCATGGGGCTTTACGAGCAGTACTTC.

This chain joins TRBV6-6 and TRBJ1-1; 7 nucleotides match TRBD1. The V gene end was trimmed by 3 bases and the J gene end by 4 bases; junction bases not matched to a gene: 2. The CDR3 consists of 13 residues. The germline CDR1 and CDR2 sequences are MNHNY and SVGAGI (reference sequence). CDR3: CASSYRQGTEAFF. CDR3 DNA sequence: TGTGCCAGCAGTTATCGACAGGGCACTGAAGCTTTCTTT.